This record concerns one TCR beta chain sequence. Antigen: not known. The PCR contained 60 Vbeta and 13 Jbeta primers. The table came from immunoSEQ multiplex PCR; TCRdb's copy has only in-frame clones and leaves some out. The sample lists about 260,000 clones, approximately 84% occurring once. This sample stems from a study of cytomegalovirus exposure and HLA in healthy donors. On the study more broadly: Earlier findings included some 120 million unique TCR beta sequences obtained from approximately 170 million T cells.

Study findings and constraints: There were some 150 TCR beta chains listed as cytomegalovirus-associated.

Germline V gives CDR1 LNHNV, CDR2 YYDKDF (reference sequence). The V segment lost 8 bases and the J segment 6 bases; nucleotides outside the gene matches: 11. The CDR3 covers 14 residues. The receptor comes from a middle-aged woman in good health and CMV-seropositive. Source material: PBMCs. The chain is built from TRBV15 and TRBJ2-7; TRBD1 matches at 9 bases. In DNA form, the CDR3 reads TGTGCCACCGAAATTGGGGACAGGGTTGGCGAGCAGTACTTC. It encodes CATEIGDRVGEQYF.